This TCR beta chain derives from a study of T cells after yellow fever vaccination. This CDR3 region has 14 residues. The germline CDR1 and CDR2 sequences are SGDLS and YYNGEE. The trim removed 4 bases at V and 5 bases at J, leaving 7 bases unmatched. In its sample, this clonotype was seen a few times. The 5'RACE template-switching step produced TCR cDNA and added a universal primer site and UMIs. TCRdb analysed the 5' RACE reads with MiXCR anew, one entry per CDR3 protein. The sample lists around 200,000 distinct CDR3 sequences; around 10% were seen once. The sample here was CD8+ T cells sorted from PBMCs, taken 15 days after the yellow fever booster vaccination. The TCR was taken from a man younger than 35 who received the YFV17D yellow fever vaccine. The chain employs TRBV9 and TRBJ2-7; 9 bases line up with TRBD2. In DNA form, the CDR3 reads TGTGCCAGCAGCCCCGCGGGAGGGGAAGACGAGCAGTACTTC. Amino acid sequence: CASSPAGGEDEQYF.